Listed here are 25 T cell receptor beta chains from one sample, sequenced in a study of cytotoxic CD8 clonotypes in ibrutinib-treated CLL. Sequencing used immunoSEQ multiplex PCR; TCRdb keeps in-frame clones, though not all of them. Among around 300,000 clones, around four fifths were seen once, and the ten largest hold over 6.5%. This material consisted of PBMCs, taken before ibrutinib treatment. The receptor source for this set is a human donor with chronic lymphocytic leukemia.

The chain uses TRBV7-2 and TRBJ1-5; tentative D call: TRBD1 (5 bases). The CDR3 loop spans 16 amino acids. The V gene's germline CDR1 is SGHTA and CDR2 FQGNSA. V lost 1 base to trimming and J lost 4 bases, with 14 bases between them. CDR3 protein: CASSLGGVGVNQPQHF. CDR3 coding DNA: TGTGCCAGCAGCTTAGGTGGTGTGGGGGTAAATCAGCCCCAGCATTTT.

The chain uses TRBV29-1 and TRBJ2-7, with TRBD2 matching 9 bases. CDR1 SQVTM and CDR2 ANQGSEA come from the germline V gene. Germline trimming cut 6 bases from V and 5 bases from J; bases unmatched to any gene: 8. The length of the CDR3 is 13 residues. The CDR3 region is CSVEVAGVHEQYF. CDR3 sequence (DNA): TGCAGCGTGGAGGTAGCGGGAGTTCACGAGCAGTACTTC.

The rearrangement joins TRBV15 to TRBJ2-7; 8 bases are a match to TRBD2. The germline V gene has CDR1 LNHNV and CDR2 YYDKDF (reference sequence). The CDR3 totals 17 residues. V lost 3 bases, J lost 3 bases, and 13 bases stayed unmatched. In DNA form, the CDR3 reads TGTGCCACCAGCAGGGGTATTGTGGCGGGAGGACTCTACGAGCAGTACTTC. Its translation is CATSRGIVAGGLYEQYF.

As for this clone: The sample has other DNA sequences that encode this CDR3 too. The CDR3 is CASSRDNEQFF. The CDR3 DNA reads TGTGCCAGCAGCCGAGACAATGAGCAGTTCTTC. The chain joins TRBV6-5 to TRBJ2-1; no clear D gene. Looked up from germline, CDR1 is MNHEY and CDR2 is SVGAGI. V lost 6 bases and J lost 5, with 5 bases in between. The CDR3 extends over 11 amino acids.

The rearrangement joins TRBV5-1 to TRBJ1-1; TRBD1 might be the D (5 bases). Germline CDR1 SGHRS, CDR2 YFSETQ. The ends were cut back, 0 bases at V and 5 bases at J, with 11 bases in the middle. The CDR3 consists of 14 residues. DNA of the CDR3: TGCGCCAGCAGCTTGGCGGGGGAGCGTACTGAAGCTTTCTTT. It yields the protein CASSLAGERTEAFF.

CDR3 sequence reads: CSVERLQAETQYF. The CDR3 coding sequence is TGCAGCGTTGAACGACTCCAGGCAGAGACCCAGTACTTC. The chain couples TRBV29-1 to TRBJ2-5; D remains ambiguous. The V gene's germline CDR1 is SQVTM and CDR2 ANQGSEA. The CDR3 spans 13 residues. V was clipped by 2 bases and J by 4 bases, with 11 bases between them.

The chain couples TRBV15 to TRBJ1-3; D not certain. The ends were cut back, 0 bases at V and 4 bases at J, with 13 bases in the middle. CDR1 and CDR2 from the germline V gene are LNHNV and YYDKDF (reference sequence). The length of the CDR3 is 16 residues. In nucleotides, the CDR3 is TGTGCCACCAGCAGAGATCTCGTGTCGACGGGAAACACCATATATTTT. Translating it yields CATSRDLVSTGNTIYF.

This clone was observed a few times. The J gene is TRBJ2-1, the V gene TRBV27; 7 bases are a match to TRBD2. This CDR3 is built from 15 residues. The trim removed 6 bases at V and 9 bases at J, leaving 14 bases unmatched. Germline V lookup: CDR1 MNHEY, CDR2 SMNVEV (reference sequence). Written as DNA, the CDR3 is TGTGCCAGCAGGGCAAAGACTAGCCTTTTTGGTGAGCAGTTCTTC. Amino acid sequence: CASRAKTSLFGEQFF.

This clone came up once. The V and J genes are TRBV11-2 and TRBJ2-7; D remains ambiguous. The CDR3 has 14 residues. Trimming pared 1 base from V and 0 bases from J, leaving 7 bases between. Germline V gene lookup returns CDR1 SGHAT and CDR2 FQNNGV. The CDR3 is CASSLGRNSYEQYF. The DNA for the CDR3 is TGTGCCAGCAGCTTAGGCAGAAACTCCTACGAGCAGTACTTC.

This clone was counted a single time. This chain uses TRBV6-6 with TRBJ1-4; 7 bases are a match to TRBD1. From germline, CDR1 is MNHNY and CDR2 SVGAGI (reference sequence). V lost 8 bases to trimming and J lost 5 bases; unmatched junction nucleotides: 5. There are 13 residues in the CDR3. CDR3 DNA sequence: TGTGCCAGCGAGGGGACAGCGAATGAAAAACTGTTTTTT. This translates into CASEGTANEKLFF.

The chain uses TRBV30 and TRBJ1-5; maybe TRBD1 (6 bases). The CDR3 has 13 amino acids. V shed 0 bases and J shed 4 bases, with 7 bases lying between them. Germline V gene sequence: CDR1 GTSNPN, CDR2 SVGIG (reference sequence). CDR3 region: CAWSVRGNQPQHF. CDR3 sequence (DNA): TGTGCCTGGAGTGTCAGGGGTAATCAGCCCCAGCATTTT. The whole variable domain, remainder taken from reference TRBV30 and TRBJ1-5, is SQTIHQWPATLVQPVGSPLSLECTVEGTSNPNLYWYRQAAGRGLQLLFYSVGIGQISSEVPQNLSASRPQDRQFILSSKKLLLSDSGFYLCAWSVRGNQPQHFGDGTRLSIL.

This sequence joins TRBV5-1 and TRBJ2-3, with TRBD2 as a possible D gene (5 bases). V was shortened by 7 bases and J by 2 bases, with 14 bases between the two germline ends. Germline CDR1 is SGHRS and CDR2 is YFSETQ. The CDR3 contains 14 residues. This CDR3 reads CASRRAQNTDTQYF. The CDR3 DNA sequence: TGCGCCAGCCGGCGGGCGCAGAACACAGATACGCAGTATTTT. Filled out from reference TRBV5-1 and TRBJ2-3, the complete variable domain reads KAGVTQTPRYLIKTRGQQVTLSCSPISGHRSVSWYQQTPGQGLQFLFEYFSETQRNKGNFPGRFSGRQFSNSRSEMNVSTLELGDSALYLCASRRAQNTDTQYFGPGTRLTVL.

This chain connects TRBV29-1 to TRBJ2-1; 11 positions match TRBD2. Germline V gene data show CDR1 as SQVTM and CDR2 as ANQGSEA. V lost 0 bases and J lost 6; bases outside the gene matches: 10. This CDR3 contains 17 residues. Written as DNA, the CDR3 is TGCAGCGTTGAAGATACGGCTAGCGGGAGGACCCTCAATGAGCAGTTCTTC. It yields the protein CSVEDTASGRTLNEQFF.

J is TRBJ1-5 and V is TRBV15; D is possibly TRBD1 (5 bases). Germline V lookup: CDR1 LNHNV, CDR2 YYDKDF (reference sequence). The length of the CDR3 is 15 residues. The V end was cut by 5 bases, the J end by 1 base, with 12 bases between. CDR3 nucleotides: TGTGCCACCAGCCAGAAGACAGCGAGCAATCAGCCCCAGCATTTT. It encodes CATSQKTASNQPQHF.

J is TRBJ1-3 and V is TRBV18, with D tentatively TRBD1 (5 bases). The germline V and J ends were trimmed by 6 bases and 0 bases, with 12 bases remaining between them. CDR1 and CDR2 (germline): KGHSH, LQKENI. The CDR3 runs to 15 residues. The CDR3: CASSLGDSSGNTIYF. Written as DNA, the CDR3 is TGTGCCAGCTCCCTTGGGGACTCCTCTGGAAACACCATATATTTT.

In this sample, this clone turned up a few times. The chain couples TRBV7-3 to TRBJ2-1; TRBD2 matches at 9 bases. The CDR3 totals 16 residues. The germline CDR1 and CDR2 sequences are SGHTA and FQGTGA. With 4 bases clipped from V and 7 bases from J, the junction kept 11 bases outside the gene matches. The CDR3 region is CASSSGGVAGVNEQFF. CDR3 DNA: TGTGCCAGCAGCTCAGGTGGGGTAGCGGGAGTTAATGAGCAGTTCTTC.

V gene TRBV27 combines with J gene TRBJ2-3, with 9 bases lining up with TRBD2. CDR1 and CDR2 (germline): MNHEY, SMNVEV (reference sequence). V lost 6 bases and J lost 3; bases outside the gene matches: 10. This CDR3 has 16 residues. The CDR3 spells CASSSISSGRTDTQYF. CDR3 DNA: TGTGCCAGCAGCTCGATAAGTAGCGGGAGAACAGATACGCAGTATTTT.

V is TRBV21-1 and J is TRBJ2-1. TRBV21-1 represents a pseudogene. This CDR3 has 15 residues. The CDR3 sequence is CARPGTASSYNEQFF. CDR3 DNA sequence: TGTGCCAGACCCGGGACGGCAAGCTCCTACAATGAGCAGTTCTTC.

This clone was seen a handful of times. V is TRBV7-9 and J is TRBJ1-1; perhaps TRBD1 as D (6 bases). Looked up from germline, CDR1 is SEHNR and CDR2 is FQNEAQ (reference sequence). V was cut by 6 bases and J by 1 base, with 15 bases left in between. This CDR3 comprises 15 residues. The CDR3 bases are TGTGCCAGCAGACCAGTGGGGGCCCCGAACACTGAAGCTTTCTTT. Encoded protein: CASRPVGAPNTEAFF.

This clone was seen only a few times. The CDR3, as DNA: TGTGCCAGCAGCTTATTTGGACAGAGCTACGAGCAGTACTTC. Amino acid sequence: CASSLFGQSYEQYF. The J gene is TRBJ2-7, the V gene TRBV7-6; D is possibly TRBD1 (6 bases). CDR1 SGHVS and CDR2 FNYEAQ come from the germline V gene. Trimming removed 2 bases at V and 3 bases at J, with 11 bases between. The CDR3 totals 14 residues.

This clone has a single count. The chain employs TRBV4-1 and TRBJ1-2; 7 nucleotides agree with TRBD1. Germline CDR1 MGHRA, CDR2 YSYEKL. CDR3 length: 15 amino acids. Trimming removed 5 bases from V and 6 bases from J; junction bases left unmatched: 12. The DNA of the CDR3 is TGCGCCAGCAGCGCTCAAGGGGGCGGAATCCATGGCTACACCTTC. Its protein product is CASSAQGGGIHGYTF.

This rearrangement joins TRBV7-6 to TRBJ2-3; TRBD2 aligns across 7 bases. Per the germline V gene, CDR1 is SGHVS and CDR2 is FNYEAQ. V lost 7 bases to trimming and J lost 2 bases; unmatched junction nucleotides: 12. This CDR3 is built from 16 residues. CDR3 in DNA: TGTGCCAGCACCCGACAAGCGGGACTAATCACAGATACGCAGTATTTT. It translates to CASTRQAGLITDTQYF.

The J gene is TRBJ1-2, the V gene TRBV5-1, with 7 bases fitting TRBD1. The CDR3 totals 14 residues. V gave up 0 bases and J gave up 2 bases; unmatched junction bases: 1. CDR1 is SGHRS, CDR2 YFSETQ, per germline. This CDR3 reads CASSLEGQNYGYTF. CDR3 coding DNA: TGCGCCAGCAGCTTGGAGGGACAGAACTATGGCTACACCTTC.

This clone was picked up a small number of times. The chain couples TRBV5-1 to TRBJ2-7, with unresolved D. In germline, CDR1 is SGHRS, CDR2 YFSETQ. CDR3 size: 13 residues. Deletions cut 5 bases from V and 3 bases from J, with 12 bases between. CDR3 sequence: CASSSEAGYEQYF. The CDR3 DNA reads TGCGCCAGCAGTTCCGAGGCAGGCTACGAGCAGTACTTC.

The rearrangement joins TRBV9 to TRBJ2-1; the match to TRBD2 covers 14 bases. The CDR3 spans 17 residues. Looked up from germline, CDR1 is SGDLS and CDR2 is YYNGEE. The junction had 14 bases not matched to a gene; V was cut back by 3 bases and J by 12 bases. The CDR3 loop is CASSAGTSGSIRGGQFF. As DNA, the CDR3 is TGTGCCAGCAGCGCGGGGACTAGCGGGAGCATAAGAGGGGGGCAGTTCTTC.